This T cell receptor beta chain originates from a study of cytomegalovirus exposure and HLA in healthy donors. The study, taken as a whole, reports: The authors judged a highly shared variant cluster likely a sequencing artifact. When analyzed later, a missense DCLRE1C variant was found to be linked to TCR beta V- and J-gene trimming. Reportedly, a later analysis found an Asian-associated ancestry cluster had fewer N-insertions than the approximately 600-donor mean.

Worth noting for this clone: Its antigen remains unknown.

Trimming shortened V by 5 bases and J by 1 base, and 13 bases separated the two germline ends. The V gene's germline CDR1 is SGHTA and CDR2 FQGTGA. The CDR3 contains 15 residues. It was with 60 Vbeta and 13 Jbeta primers that the PCR ran. TCRdb's copy holds only in-frame clones and misses some; the assay was immunoSEQ multiplex PCR. The table has around 97,000 clones, under 80% seen once. The source of this sequence is a young woman in good health and CMV-seropositive. Sequenced: PBMCs. The chain uses TRBV7-3 and TRBJ2-3; TRBD2 might be the D (5 bases). CDR3 residues: CASSPGSARTDTQYF. The CDR3 DNA follows: TGTGCCAGCAGCCCTGGTAGCGCTCGCACAGATACGCAGTATTTT.